This record covers a single TCR beta chain. Trimming took 1 base from V and 0 from J; bases not matched to a gene: 6. The CDR3 contains 18 residues. From germline, CDR1 is SGHVS and CDR2 FNYEAQ. Original processing notes: Reference gene primer amplification gave nucleated cell count estimates. TCRdb's table, derived via immunoSEQ multiplex PCR, lists solely in-frame clones and lacks some. Clone size and V and J calls were adopted from that table, with D and trimming inferred from the DNA. Of some 13,000 clones in the sample, about 83% were seen once. These data are taken from a study of blood T cell repertoires in COVID-19. Turning to the study itself: The study drew acute and convalescent COVID-19 samples from the United States, Italy and Spain.

This clonotype was sampled from a man aged 50-59 years with active COVID-19. The genes are TRBV7-6 and TRBJ1-3; 10 positions agree with TRBD1. The sequenced sample was peripheral blood. The CDR3 spells CASSLGGTGVISGNTIYF. The CDR3 coding sequence is TGTGCCAGCAGCTTAGGCGGGACAGGGGTCATCTCTGGAAACACCATATATTTT. Full variable domain (remainder filled in from reference TRBV7-6 and TRBJ1-3): GAGVSQSPRYKVTKRGQDVALRCDPISGHVSLYWYRQALGQGPEFLTYFNYEAQQDKSGLPNDRFSAERPEGSISTLTIQRTEQRDSAMYRCASSLGGTGVISGNTIYFGEGSWLTVV.